This TCR beta chain was retrieved from a study of T cells in Graves' hyperthyroidism and ophthalmopathy. Study-level points and caveats: Blood also contained most expanded thyroid clonotypes above 0.001.

As for this clonotype: Its antigen is not known.

No progression to ophthalmopathy during 18 months of follow-up defined stable disease. Exclusion criteria comprised uncontrolled infection, other autoimmune disease, pregnancy or lactation. It was RNA transcripts that yielded the amplified TCR beta CDR3 regions. RT-PCR in the first round (using the HTBI primer set) targeted the TCR CDR3. Via MiXCR, TCRdb re-called the multiplex PCR reads, giving one row per CDR3 protein. The sample yields fewer than 900,000 distinct CDR3 sequences, 16% seen once. This CDR3 region has 15 residues. Germline V CDR1 and CDR2: LGHNA, YNFKEQ. V lost 3 bases, J lost 1 base, and 13 bases lay in between.

The sequenced sample consisted of blood. The receptor was derived from a man younger than 30 with Graves' hyperthyroidism. The rearrangement links TRBV4-2 to TRBJ2-7, with D maybe TRBD2 (6 bases). CDR3 nucleotide sequence: TGTGCCAGCAGCCAGGACGGGACTGAATCCTACGAGCAGTACTTC. Its translation is CASSQDGTESYEQYF.